The 27 T cell receptor beta chains given below trace back to one sample, sequenced in a study of cytomegalovirus exposure and HLA in healthy donors (TCRdb year 2017). Library method: the immunoSEQ multiplex PCR assay. For the multiplex PCR, a mixture combining 60 forward primers for TCR Vbeta segments and 13 reverse primers for TCR Jbeta segments was used. Here the immuneACCESS table is served through TCRdb, limited to in-frame sequences with V and J called. Missing clones are a known gap in these copies; in checked studies unresolved V genes cover under half, and the rest lacks a known reason. The sample table holds tens of thousands of clones, of which around 85% were seen once. Approximately 2.8% of the sample rests with the top ten. Sequencing was carried out using PBMCs. The source of these receptors is a man over 45 in good health and CMV-seronegative.

The V gene is TRBV30, the J gene TRBJ2-6; a weak D match, TRBD1 (5 bases). CDR3 length: 15 residues. CDR1 and CDR2 (germline): GTSNPN, SVGIG (reference sequence). The V end was cut by 5 bases, the J end by 2 bases, with 13 bases between. The chain's CDR3 is CAWSLSRAGANVLTF. The CDR3 DNA reads as TGTGCCTGGTCCCTCTCCAGGGCTGGGGCCAACGTCCTGACTTTC.

A few counts support this clone. This rearrangement joins TRBV7-2 to TRBJ2-7; possible D gene TRBD2, 5 bases. The CDR3 extends over 12 amino acids. V was trimmed by 3 bases and J by 7 bases, leaving 10 bases between them. CDR1 is SGHTA, CDR2 FQGNSA, per germline. CDR3 nucleotide sequence: TGTGCCAGCAGCTTGGTCCCGGGGGAGCAGTACTTC. Translated: CASSLVPGEQYF.

This chain links TRBV7-6 with TRBJ1-1; D remains ambiguous. The CDR3 sequence is 16 residues long. V lost 3 bases to trimming and J lost 4 bases, with 18 bases between them. Germline values: CDR1 SGHVS, CDR2 FNYEAQ. The CDR3, as DNA: TGTGCCAGCAGCTTGGCAGAAATCGCAGGTGGCACTGAAGCTTTCTTT. Translating gives CASSLAEIAGGTEAFF.

This clone occurred a few times. This chain joins TRBV2 and TRBJ1-4; TRBD1 is a possible D gene (5 bases). Trimming took off 7 bases at V and 3 bases at J, with 15 bases between the two ends. This CDR3 has 15 residues. Germline V gene lookup returns CDR1 SNHLY and CDR2 FYNNEI. CDR3 DNA: TGTGCCAGCAAGATCGGCTCAGGGTCTAATGAAAAACTGTTTTTT. Encoded protein: CASKIGSGSNEKLFF.

V is TRBV13 and J is TRBJ1-6; D remains unclear. V was clipped by 5 bases and J by 9 bases, with 20 bases between them. CDR1 and CDR2 from the germline V gene are PRHDT and FYEKMQ (reference sequence). The CDR3 totals 16 residues. The CDR3 DNA reads as TGTGCCAGCAGCGCCCGGACCGGGAACATTGGTTCACCCCTCCACTTT. Protein product: CASSARTGNIGSPLHF.

J is TRBJ2-1 and V is TRBV19; 11 nucleotides agree with TRBD2. The V and J ends lost 5 bases and 3 bases, in that order; junction bases with no gene match: 18. The length of the CDR3 is 20 residues. The germline CDR1 and CDR2 sequences are LNHDA and SQIVND (reference sequence). Here the CDR3 reads CASSLSSGGPSIIFYNEQFF. As DNA, the CDR3 is TGTGCCAGTAGTTTATCTAGCGGGGGGCCTTCAATTATATTCTACAATGAGCAGTTCTTC.

This chain joins TRBV9 and TRBJ2-5, with D maybe TRBD2 (6 bases). V was pared by 2 bases and J by 5 bases, with 16 bases between. Germline V lookup: CDR1 SGDLS, CDR2 YYNGEE. This CDR3 comprises 15 residues. Here the CDR3 reads CASSVMTSSQETQYF. DNA for the CDR3: TGTGCCAGCAGCGTCATGACTAGTAGCCAGGAGACCCAGTACTTC.

The chain combines TRBV9 with TRBJ2-7, with 10 positions matching TRBD1. CDR1 and CDR2 from the germline V gene are SGDLS and YYNGEE. CDR3 length: 14 residues. V shed 4 bases, J shed 7 bases, and the junction held 8 bases outside the gene matches. CDR3 loop: CASSPRQGAWEQYF. CDR3 sequence (DNA): TGTGCCAGCAGCCCGCGACAGGGGGCCTGGGAGCAGTACTTC.

The chain carries TRBV9 and TRBJ2-5; 7 bases match TRBD2. Per the germline V gene, CDR1 is SGDLS and CDR2 is YYNGEE. Trimming took 0 bases from V and 5 from J; bases not matched to a gene: 10. This CDR3 contains 16 residues. Here the CDR3 DNA reads TGTGCCAGCAGCGTAGGAGAGGGAGGGTGGGGGGAGACCCAGTACTTC. Translated, it gives CASSVGEGGWGETQYF.

The genes are TRBV5-6 and TRBJ2-2; TRBD1 aligns across 8 bases. Germline-derived CDR1 and CDR2 are SGHDT and YYEEEE. The CDR3 sequence is 16 residues long. V was pared by 3 bases and J by 6 bases, with 10 bases of the junction left unmatched. CDR3 sequence: CASSWPGGAKAGELFF. The CDR3 bases are TGTGCCAGCAGCTGGCCAGGGGGCGCGAAGGCCGGGGAGCTGTTTTTT.

This clone occurred a few times. The chain recombines TRBV2 with TRBJ2-6; 10 bases line up with TRBD2. The J segment lost 4 bases and the V segment lost 8 bases, leaving 14 bases of the junction unmatched. Germline V CDR1 and CDR2: SNHLY, FYNNEI. CDR3 length equals 18 residues. CDR3 coding DNA: TGTGCCAGCCCCGCATTAGCGGGAGGTTATGTGGGGGCCAACGTCCTGACTTTC. This translates into CASPALAGGYVGANVLTF.

The chain employs TRBV7-2 and TRBJ2-3, with D maybe TRBD1 (6 bases). The V gene lost 1 base and the J gene lost 5 bases, with 10 bases spanning the gap. The CDR3 totals 14 residues. In germline, CDR1 is SGHTA, CDR2 FQGNSA. Here the CDR3 reads CASSLDPGVDTQYF. CDR3 sequence (DNA): TGTGCCAGCAGCTTAGATCCAGGGGTAGATACGCAGTATTTT.

This sequence joins TRBV28 and TRBJ2-5; TRBD1 agrees at 9 bases. The last part of the DNA fits TRBJ2-7 better; the J call may be wrong. This CDR3 contains 15 residues. CDR1 is MDHEN, CDR2 SYDVKM, per germline. The CDR3 nucleotides are TGTGCCAGCAGTACCGACAGGGGGGCCGGCTACGAGCAGTACTTC. It codes for CASSTDRGAGYEQYF.

This clone came up a few times. CDR3 region: CASSQSGTGSYEQYF. The CDR3 DNA reads TGCGCCAGCAGCCAATCCGGGACAGGTTCCTACGAGCAGTACTTC. The J gene is TRBJ2-7, the V gene TRBV4-3, with 8 bases that match TRBD1. With V trimmed by 2 bases and J by 1 base, 4 bases remained unmatched. The CDR3 runs 15 residues. Germline CDR1 is LGHNA and CDR2 is YSLEER.

The gene calls are TRBV9 and TRBJ2-3; 10 bases align to TRBD2. CDR3 length: 15 residues. Looked up from germline, CDR1 is SGDLS and CDR2 is YYNGEE. V lost 5 bases to trimming and J lost 2 bases; unmatched junction nucleotides: 5. This CDR3 is CASSIAGGPTDTQYF. The DNA for the CDR3 is TGTGCCAGCAGTATAGCGGGAGGACCCACAGATACGCAGTATTTT.

The CDR3 is CASSLIRDRGREAEAFF. The CDR3 nucleotides read TGTGCCAGCAGCTTAATCAGGGACAGGGGGCGGGAAGCTGAAGCTTTCTTT. The rearrangement joins TRBV13 to TRBJ1-1; 12 bases are shared with TRBD1. Germline V gene sequence: CDR1 PRHDT, CDR2 FYEKMQ (reference sequence). The CDR3 covers 17 residues. V lost 2 bases and J lost 6; bases outside the gene matches: 10.

The chain uses TRBV4-1 and TRBJ2-2, with 16 nucleotides matching TRBD2. Trimming at V came to 3 bases and at J to 6 bases, leaving 10 bases not matched to a gene. The V gene's germline CDR1 is MGHRA and CDR2 YSYEKL. This CDR3 has 19 residues. CDR3 sequence (DNA): TGCGCCAGCAGCCACCCGGGACTAGCGGGAGGGCCCTTGGCCGGGGAGCTGTTTTTT. Protein product: CASSHPGLAGGPLAGELFF.

The J gene is TRBJ2-1, the V gene TRBV20-1, with TRBD2 as a possible D gene (5 bases). V dropped 8 bases and J dropped 13 bases, with 18 bases sitting between them. This CDR3 comprises 11 residues. Germline CDR1 and CDR2: DFQATT and SNEGSKA (reference sequence). The CDR3 region is CSLPAGFPQFF. CDR3 coding DNA: TGCAGTCTCCCGGCGGGTTTTCCCCAGTTCTTC.

V usage is TRBV29-1 and J usage is TRBJ1-5; the match to TRBD1 covers 7 bases. The CDR3 covers 14 residues. The ends lost 5 bases at V and 6 bases at J; junction bases unmatched: 10. Germline loops: CDR1 SQVTM, CDR2 ANQGSEA. CDR3 loop: CSVSGTEGSQPQHF. As DNA, the CDR3 is TGCAGCGTTTCCGGGACAGAAGGGTCTCAGCCCCAGCATTTT. Supplemented by reference TRBV29-1 and TRBJ1-5, the full variable domain reads SAVISQKPSRDICQRGTSLTIQCQVDSQVTMMFWYRQQPGQSLTLIATANQGSEATYESGFVIDKFPISRPNLTFSTLTVSNMSPEDSSIYLCSVSGTEGSQPQHFGDGTRLSIL.

This chain joins TRBV9 and TRBJ2-5; 7 bases agree with TRBD2. V lost 0 bases to trimming and J lost 0 bases; unmatched junction nucleotides: 5. CDR1 SGDLS and CDR2 YYNGEE come from the germline V gene. The CDR3 covers 16 residues. The CDR3 reads CASSVGAGVYQETQYF. The DNA for the CDR3 is TGTGCCAGCAGCGTAGGTGCGGGGGTGTACCAAGAGACCCAGTACTTC.

The chain carries TRBV28 and TRBJ1-3; 8 nucleotides agree with TRBD1. There are 14 residues in the CDR3. Looked up from germline, CDR1 is MDHEN and CDR2 is SYDVKM. V lost 6 bases and J lost 4; bases outside the gene matches: 5. The CDR3 region is CASRQGAQGNTIYF. For the CDR3, the DNA is TGTGCCAGCAGGCAGGGGGCGCAAGGAAACACCATATATTTT.

This clone showed up just a few times. The V and J genes are TRBV27 and TRBJ1-1, with D perhaps TRBD1 (5 bases). V shed 0 bases and J shed 10 bases, with 12 bases lying between them. CDR1 and CDR2 from the germline V gene are MNHEY and SMNVEV (reference sequence). The CDR3 is made up of 13 amino acids. The CDR3 is CASSLSVDIRAFF. CDR3 DNA: TGTGCCAGCAGTTTATCGGTGGACATTAGAGCTTTCTTT.

This sequence joins TRBV5-1 and TRBJ1-2; D is unclear. CDR1 and CDR2 from the germline V gene are SGHRS and YFSETQ. V lost 0 bases and J lost 4, with 7 bases in between. The CDR3 has 13 residues. DNA of the CDR3: TGCGCCAGCAGCTTGGAGGCGGGCTATGGCTACACCTTC. Its protein is CASSLEAGYGYTF.

The chain recombines TRBV6-6 with TRBJ2-1, with TRBD1 as a possible D gene (6 bases). With 7 bases removed from V and 5 bases from J, the gap between germline ends came to 18 bases. CDR1 and CDR2 from the germline V gene are MNHNY and SVGAGI (reference sequence). This CDR3 is built from 15 residues. DNA of the CDR3: TGTGCCAGCACCTTATCGGGGACACTAAACAATGAGCAGTTCTTC. Amino acids: CASTLSGTLNNEQFF.

This clone has only a few counts. This chain connects TRBV4-2 to TRBJ2-7, with TRBD1 matching 9 bases. The V segment lost 3 bases and the J segment 5 bases; nucleotides outside the gene matches: 11. CDR3 length equals 16 residues. Germline CDR1 is LGHNA and CDR2 is YNFKEQ. The chain's CDR3 is CASSHAKGTGLHEQYF. The CDR3 DNA reads as TGTGCCAGCAGCCACGCCAAGGGGACAGGGCTCCACGAGCAGTACTTC.

The V gene is TRBV6-1, the J gene TRBJ2-7; 8 nucleotides line up with TRBD1. CDR1 MNHNS and CDR2 SASEGT come from the germline V gene. With V trimmed by 3 bases and J by 2 bases, 6 bases remained unmatched. The CDR3 runs to 15 residues. CDR3 in DNA: TGTGCCAGCAGTGAGGGACAGGCGGTAACCTACGAGCAGTACTTC. The encoded protein is CASSEGQAVTYEQYF.

V usage is TRBV6-5 and J usage is TRBJ1-2; the match to TRBD1 covers 7 bases. The CDR3 has 14 residues. The germline CDR1 and CDR2 sequences are MNHEY and SVGAGI. The ends lost 2 bases at V and 4 bases at J; junction bases unmatched: 4. The CDR3 DNA reads TGTGCCAGCAGTTACGGGACAGCCCGCTATGGCTACACCTTC. Translation: CASSYGTARYGYTF.